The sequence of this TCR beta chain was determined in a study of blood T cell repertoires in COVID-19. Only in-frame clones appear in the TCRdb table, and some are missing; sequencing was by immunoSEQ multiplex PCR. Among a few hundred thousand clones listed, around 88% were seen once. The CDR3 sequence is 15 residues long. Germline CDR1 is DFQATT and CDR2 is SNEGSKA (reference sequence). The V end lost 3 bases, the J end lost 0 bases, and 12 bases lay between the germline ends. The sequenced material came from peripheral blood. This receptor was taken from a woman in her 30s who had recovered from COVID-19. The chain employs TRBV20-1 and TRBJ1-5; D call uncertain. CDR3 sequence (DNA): TGCAGTGCTAGTGTTTCCGCGTATAGCAATCAGCCCCAGCATTTT. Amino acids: CSASVSAYSNQPQHF.